This T cell receptor (beta chain) originates from a study of shared T cell receptors in the human thymus. Method: immunoSEQ multiplex PCR; TCRdb's copy keeps in-frame clones and lacks some. The sample records 500,000 to 750,000 clones, 70% to 90% being singletons. V gave up 2 bases and J gave up 0 bases; unmatched junction bases: 6. CDR1 is MNHEY and CDR2 is SMNVEV in the germline V gene (reference sequence). The CDR3 is made up of 18 amino acids. This sample was also put to use in a study of human thymus T cells. That report notes: During corrective heart surgery, resections were taken, and the thymus tissue came from them. Highly overlapping thymic repertoires among unrelated individuals were reported in related research.

The sequenced sample was thymocytes. This TCR came from a boy younger than two with a congenital heart defect. The chain couples TRBV27 to TRBJ2-1; 11 bases are shared with TRBD2. DNA of the CDR3: TGTGCCAGCAGTTTAGGGACTAGCGGTAACAGCTCCTACAATGAGCAGTTCTTC. It yields the protein CASSLGTSGNSSYNEQFF.